This T cell receptor (beta chain) was captured by sequencing in a study of technical replicates of blood from a few donors. With 8 bases clipped from V and 5 bases from J, the junction kept 9 bases outside the gene matches. Germline assignment: CDR1 MDHEN and CDR2 SYDVKM. The CDR3 contains 15 residues. Here immunoSEQ multiplex PCR was the method, and the copy in TCRdb shows in-frame clones only, minus some. Here the sample spans 100,000 or so clones, approximately 96% being singletons. Input material: T cells isolated from PBMCs. The receptor was isolated from a human donor in good health. This chain links TRBV28 with TRBJ1-4, with 9 bases aligning to TRBD1. The DNA for the CDR3 is TGTGCCAGCCACCAACCCGGGACAGGGAATGAAAAACTGTTTTTT. The encoded protein is CASHQPGTGNEKLFF.